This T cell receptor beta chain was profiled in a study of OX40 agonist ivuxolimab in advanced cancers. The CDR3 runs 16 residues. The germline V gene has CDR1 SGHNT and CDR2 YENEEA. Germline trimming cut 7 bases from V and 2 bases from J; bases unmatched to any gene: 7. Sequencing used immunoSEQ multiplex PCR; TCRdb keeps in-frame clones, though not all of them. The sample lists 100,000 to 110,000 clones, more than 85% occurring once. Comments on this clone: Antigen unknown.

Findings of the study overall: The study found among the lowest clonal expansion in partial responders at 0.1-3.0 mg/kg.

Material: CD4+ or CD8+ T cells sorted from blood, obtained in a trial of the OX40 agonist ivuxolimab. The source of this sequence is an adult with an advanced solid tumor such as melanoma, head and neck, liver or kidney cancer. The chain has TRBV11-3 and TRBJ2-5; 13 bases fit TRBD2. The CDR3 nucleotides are TGTGCCAGCACTCTTGAGGGACTAGCGGGGCAAGAGACCCAGTACTTC. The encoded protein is CASTLEGLAGQETQYF.